This TCR beta chain comes out of a study of blood T cell repertoires in COVID-19. About the study: Collection of acute and convalescent COVID-19 samples took place in the United States, Italy and Spain. Sources were T cells, B-cell-depleted T cells, or PBMCs; the material itself was cDNA or gDNA.

Study processing details: Estimation of nucleated cell counts was performed using reference gene primer amplification. TCRdb's table, derived via immunoSEQ multiplex PCR, lists solely in-frame clones and lacks some. V and J calls plus clone size are reproduced from that table; the DNA served to infer D and trimming. The sample holds over 150,000 clones, approximately 86% seen once. This CDR3 is built from 14 residues. CDR1 is SQVTM and CDR2 is ANQGSEA in the germline V gene. The ends lost 7 bases at V and 2 bases at J; junction bases unmatched: 6. The chain combines TRBV29-1 with TRBJ1-2, with TRBD1 identical over 11 bases. Sequenced: peripheral blood. This clonotype was obtained from a woman over 75 with active or convalescent COVID-19. CDR3 sequence reads: CSGSGTGGNYGYTF. In nucleotides, the CDR3 is TGCAGCGGCTCCGGGACAGGGGGAAACTATGGCTACACCTTC.